This T cell receptor (beta chain) was found in a study of OX40 agonist ivuxolimab in advanced cancers. Study-level information: Antecedent anti-PD-1, anti-PD-L1 or anti-CTLA-4 therapy was permissible, with approximately 44% having received some. The study, taken as a whole, reports: Low levels of normalized T-cell clonal expansion also appeared in some nonresponders.

This CDR3 region has 16 residues. Trimming shortened V by 3 bases and J by 0 bases, and 14 bases separated the two germline ends. CDR1 and CDR2 (germline): MNHEY, SVGAGI. Points on this clone: Its matching antigen is unknown.

The assay was immunoSEQ multiplex PCR, and TCRdb's table has in-frame clones only and misses some. The data show about 48,000 clones, approximately 89% seen once. The specimen was CD4+ or CD8+ T cells sorted from blood, collected in a trial of the OX40 agonist ivuxolimab. The gene calls are TRBV6-5 and TRBJ1-1; D is unresolved. The receptor comes from an adult with an advanced solid tumor such as melanoma, head and neck, liver or kidney cancer. The CDR3 DNA reads as TGTGCCAGCAGTTATTTCGCGGGATACATGAACACTGAAGCTTTCTTT. Translated: CASSYFAGYMNTEAFF.